One sample yielded the 7 T cell receptor beta chains listed below, sequenced in a study of T cells in Graves' hyperthyroidism and ophthalmopathy. RNA transcripts provided the source from which TCR beta CDR3 regions were amplified. HTBI primers were used for first-round RT-PCR of the TCR CDR3. MiXCR, applied by TCRdb to the multiplex PCR reads, yields one record per CDR3 protein. The data contain 450,000 to 650,000 distinct CDR3 sequences, more than 15% of them singletons. The sequenced sample was blood. These receptors came from a woman aged 18-29 years with Graves' ophthalmopathy.

This clonotype was seen many times. V is TRBV24-1 and J is TRBJ1-2; D uncertain. Per germline, CDR1 KGHDR and CDR2 SFDVKD. This CDR3 is built from 11 residues. Trimming shortened V by 0 bases and J by 6 bases, and 1 base separated the two germline ends. CDR3 protein: CATSDLDGYTF. Written as DNA, the CDR3 is TGTGCCACCAGTGATTTGGATGGCTACACCTTC.

This clonotype was detected only a few times. This sequence joins TRBV10-3 and TRBJ2-7; either TRBD1 or TRBD2 may fit D (6 bases each). From germline, CDR1 is ENHRY and CDR2 SYGVKD. The length of the CDR3 is 15 residues. V was pared by 0 bases and J by 7 bases, with 16 bases between. In DNA form, the CDR3 reads TGTGCCATCAGTGAGTCGGTGGGGGGCTTTGGGGAGCAGTACTTC. Protein: CAISESVGGFGEQYF.

There are many counts of this clonotype. The rearrangement links TRBV7-2 to TRBJ1-1; D gene unclear. The germline V gene has CDR1 SGHTA and CDR2 FQGNSA. V shed 1 base and J shed 1 base, with 7 bases lying between them. The CDR3 consists of 14 residues. The CDR3 protein is CASSLVPANTEAFF. The CDR3, as DNA: TGTGCCAGCAGCTTAGTGCCAGCGAACACTGAAGCTTTCTTT.

This clonotype was detected many times. The chain uses TRBV20-1 and TRBJ1-1; D possibly corresponds to TRBD1 (5 bases). With 5 bases removed from V and 0 bases from J, the gap between germline ends came to 16 bases. Germline V gene lookup returns CDR1 DFQATT and CDR2 SNEGSKA (reference sequence). The CDR3 has 15 residues. The CDR3 region has the DNA TGCAGTGCTGAACCGGGACTGAAGATGAACACTGAAGCTTTCTTT. It yields the protein CSAEPGLKMNTEAFF.

This clonotype has at least ten counts. V and J are TRBV20-1 and TRBJ2-7; 8 bases are shared with TRBD2. The CDR3 covers 18 residues. V lost 0 bases, J lost 7 bases, and 20 bases stayed unmatched. The germline V gene encodes CDR1 DFQATT and CDR2 SNEGSKA (reference sequence). CDR3 region: CSARDLTGQRESRWEQYF. The CDR3 coding sequence is TGCAGTGCTAGAGATTTAACGGGTCAGCGGGAGTCTAGGTGGGAGCAGTACTTC.

V and J are TRBV19 and TRBJ1-1; D is perhaps TRBD1 (6 bases). This CDR3 spans 16 amino acids. CDR1 LNHDA and CDR2 SQIVND come from the germline V gene (reference sequence). V was cut by 1 base and J by 0 bases, with 12 bases left in between. DNA for the CDR3: TGTGCCAGTAGTATAGTACTGGACAGTATGAACACTGAAGCTTTCTTT. Translation: CASSIVLDSMNTEAFF.

The genes are TRBV20-1 and TRBJ1-5; 7 bases align to TRBD1. V was clipped by 1 base and J by 4 bases; unmatched bases: 1. CDR1 is DFQATT and CDR2 is SNEGSKA in the germline V gene (reference sequence). This CDR3 has 13 residues. The CDR3 sequence is CSARGDRNQPQHF. As DNA, the CDR3 is TGCAGTGCTAGAGGGGACAGAAATCAGCCCCAGCATTTT.